The clone carrying this TCR beta chain was detected only once. These data originate in a study of blood T cell repertoires in COVID-19. The authors' processing: Researchers report that nucleated cell counts were estimated from reference gene primer amplification. Here immunoSEQ multiplex PCR was the method, and the copy in TCRdb shows in-frame clones only, minus some. That table furnishes V, J and clone size, whereas the DNA furnished D and trimming. The sample consists of approximately 150,000 clones, around 89% of them appearing once. V lost 2 bases, J lost 1 base, and 5 bases lay in between. Germline V gives CDR1 MDHEN, CDR2 SYDVKM. The CDR3 is 14 amino acids.

V gene TRBV28 combines with J gene TRBJ2-2, with D possibly being TRBD1 (5 bases). Material for sequencing was peripheral blood. This TCR was recovered from a man aged 50 or older who had recovered from COVID-19. In nucleotides, the CDR3 is TGTGCCAGCAGTTTAAGGGGGAACACCGGGGAGCTGTTTTTT. Residues: CASSLRGNTGELFF.